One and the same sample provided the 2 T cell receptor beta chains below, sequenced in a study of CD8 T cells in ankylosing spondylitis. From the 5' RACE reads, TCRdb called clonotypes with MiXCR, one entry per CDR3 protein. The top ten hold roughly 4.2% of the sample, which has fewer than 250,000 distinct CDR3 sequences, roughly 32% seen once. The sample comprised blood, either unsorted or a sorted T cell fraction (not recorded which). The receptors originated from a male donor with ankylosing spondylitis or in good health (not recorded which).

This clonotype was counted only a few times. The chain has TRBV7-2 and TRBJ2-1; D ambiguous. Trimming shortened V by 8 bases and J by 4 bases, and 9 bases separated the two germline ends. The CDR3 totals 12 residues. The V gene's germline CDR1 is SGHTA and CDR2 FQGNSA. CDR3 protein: CASPLGYNEQFF. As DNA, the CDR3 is TGTGCCAGCCCCCTGGGGTACAATGAGCAGTTCTTC.

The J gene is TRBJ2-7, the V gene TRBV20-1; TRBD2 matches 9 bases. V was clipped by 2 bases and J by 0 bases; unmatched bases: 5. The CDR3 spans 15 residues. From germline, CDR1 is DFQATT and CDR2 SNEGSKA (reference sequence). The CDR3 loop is CSARQAGGRSYEQYF. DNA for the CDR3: TGCAGTGCTAGACAAGCGGGGGGACGCTCCTACGAGCAGTACTTC.